This T cell receptor beta chain emerged from a study of OX40 agonist ivuxolimab in advanced cancers. TCRdb keeps only in-frame clones here, not all; method: immunoSEQ multiplex PCR. Of about 68,000 clones in the sample, roughly nine tenths were seen once. V was clipped by 2 bases and J by 2 bases, with 16 bases between them. Germline loops: CDR1 SEHNR, CDR2 FQNEAQ (reference sequence). The CDR3 length is 18 residues. The genes are TRBV7-9 and TRBJ1-6, with D perhaps TRBD1 (5 bases). The TCR originated in an adult with an advanced solid tumor such as melanoma, head and neck, liver or kidney cancer. The sample was CD4+ or CD8+ T cells sorted from blood, taken in a trial of the OX40 agonist ivuxolimab. CDR3 sequence: CASSLFSGGKTYNSPLHF. The CDR3 DNA reads TGTGCCAGCAGCTTATTCAGTGGGGGGAAGACCTATAATTCACCCCTCCACTTT.